These T cell receptor beta chains were read from a single sample in a study of PD-L1 blockade in urothelial cancer. The method was immunoSEQ multiplex PCR; TCRdb's version includes in-frame clones alone and lacks a portion of them. The profile shows tens of thousands of clones, 85% to 90% of them singletons. The material was PBMCs, obtained around atezolizumab (anti-PD-L1) treatment. Receptor source: a man aged 55 to 70 with urothelial cancer. Both conserved end residues are part of each CDR3. D genes are given only for firm matches. Rows may omit the clone size; those that give it use once, few, many or a size class.

clone size: -
D gene: -
J gene: TRBJ1-2
V gene: TRBV9
CDR3 protein: CASSSLPQGNGYTF
CDR3 DNA: TGTGCCAGCAGCTCCCTCCCGCAGGGAAATGGCTACACCTTC

clone size: few
D gene: -
J gene: TRBJ2-2
V gene: TRBV7-9
CDR3 protein: CASSNVPLRTGSTGELFF
CDR3 DNA: TGTGCCAGCAGCAATGTCCCCCTCAGAACAGGGTCCACCGGGGAGCTGTTTTTT

clone size: large
D gene: -
J gene: TRBJ2-3
V gene: TRBV5-1
CDR3 protein: CASCESGPSTDTQYF
CDR3 DNA: TGCGCCAGCTGTGAGAGCGGTCCTAGCACAGATACGCAGTATTTT

clone size: once
D gene: -
J gene: TRBJ2-7
V gene: TRBV4-2
CDR3 protein: CASSQDQSRLGSYEQYF
CDR3 DNA: TGTGCCAGCAGCCAAGATCAGTCGAGACTTGGGTCTTACGAGCAGTACTTC

clone size: -
D gene: -
J gene: TRBJ2-1
V gene: TRBV5-8
CDR3 protein: CASSLDTNNEQFF
CDR3 DNA: TGTGCCAGCAGCTTGGATACAAACAATGAGCAGTTCTTC

clone size: -
D gene: TRBD1
J gene: TRBJ1-5
V gene: TRBV28
CDR3 protein: CASSLWGTGGHQPQHF
CDR3 DNA: TGTGCCAGCAGTTTATGGGGGACAGGGGGACATCAGCCCCAGCATTTT

clone size: -
D gene: TRBD2
J gene: TRBJ2-1
V gene: TRBV27
CDR3 protein: CASSPGTSVREQFF
CDR3 DNA: TGTGCCAGCAGTCCCGGGACTAGCGTTCGTGAGCAGTTCTTC

clone size: -
D gene: -
J gene: TRBJ1-5
V gene: TRBV21-1
CDR3 protein: CASSNPAGQGASQPQHF
CDR3 DNA: TGTGCCAGCAGCAACCCAGCGGGGCAGGGGGCCAGTCAGCCCCAGCATTTT

clone size: -
D gene: TRBD2
J gene: TRBJ2-1
V gene: TRBV7-7
CDR3 protein: CASAAVLAGGNEQFF
CDR3 DNA: TGTGCTAGCGCCGCCGTGCTAGCGGGAGGCAATGAGCAGTTCTTC

clone size: -
D gene: TRBD1
J gene: TRBJ2-7
V gene: TRBV27
CDR3 protein: CASSLTGGVGQYF
CDR3 DNA: TGTGCCAGCAGCCTAACAGGGGGCGTGGGGCAGTACTTC

clone size: -
D gene: TRBD1
J gene: TRBJ2-7
V gene: TRBV30
CDR3 protein: CAWGGQLAVQYF
CDR3 DNA: TGTGCCTGGGGGGGACAGCTGGCTGTGCAGTACTTC

clone size: few
D gene: -
J gene: TRBJ1-5
V gene: TRBV9
CDR3 protein: CASSGSGGNQPQHF
CDR3 DNA: TGTGCCAGCAGCGGATCCGGGGGCAATCAGCCCCAGCATTTT

clone size: -
D gene: TRBD1
J gene: TRBJ1-2
V gene: TRBV18
CDR3 protein: CASSADRVNFGYTF
CDR3 DNA: TGTGCCAGCTCAGCCGACAGGGTTAACTTCGGCTACACCTTC

clone size: many
D gene: TRBD1
J gene: TRBJ2-2
V gene: TRBV28
CDR3 protein: CASYPGQGHPGDTGELFF
CDR3 DNA: TGTGCCAGCTATCCGGGACAGGGTCACCCTGGTGACACCGGGGAGCTGTTTTTT

clone size: -
D gene: -
J gene: TRBJ1-2
V gene: TRBV2
CDR3 protein: CASSEVLAPPGQGYTF
CDR3 DNA: TGTGCCAGCAGTGAAGTCCTGGCGCCTCCAGGGCAGGGGTACACCTTC

clone size: once
D gene: -
J gene: TRBJ1-1
V gene: TRBV7-7
CDR3 protein: CAVGGRGTEAFF
CDR3 DNA: TGTGCTGTCGGTGGGCGGGGCACTGAAGCTTTCTTT

clone size: -
D gene: TRBD2
J gene: TRBJ2-7
V gene: TRBV27
CDR3 protein: CASSLGLAGRWGGEQYF
CDR3 DNA: TGTGCCAGCAGTTTAGGACTAGCGGGGCGCTGGGGAGGCGAGCAGTACTTC

clone size: -
D gene: -
J gene: TRBJ2-7
V gene: TRBV13
CDR3 protein: CASSTPGEQYF
CDR3 DNA: TGTGCCAGCAGCACGCCCGGCGAGCAGTACTTC

clone size: -
D gene: TRBD1
J gene: TRBJ2-1
V gene: TRBV30
CDR3 protein: CAWARDSYNEQFF
CDR3 DNA: TGTGCCTGGGCCCGGGACAGCTACAATGAGCAGTTCTTC

clone size: -
D gene: TRBD1
J gene: TRBJ1-2
V gene: TRBV29-1
CDR3 protein: CSVDQGAWGYTF
CDR3 DNA: TGCAGTGTGGACCAGGGGGCTTGGGGCTACACCTTC

clone size: -
D gene: -
J gene: TRBJ2-3
V gene: TRBV29-1
CDR3 protein: CSVSSTDTQYF
CDR3 DNA: TGCAGCGTCTCTAGCACAGATACGCAGTATTTT

clone size: -
D gene: TRBD2
J gene: TRBJ2-7
V gene: TRBV11-1
CDR3 protein: CASSLAPGLAGEQYF
CDR3 DNA: TGTGCCAGCAGCTTAGCCCCGGGACTAGCGGGGGAGCAGTACTTC

clone size: -
D gene: TRBD2
J gene: TRBJ2-4
V gene: TRBV6-1
CDR3 protein: CASSEAASGGAKNIQYF
CDR3 DNA: TGTGCCAGCAGTGAAGCCGCTAGCGGGGGGGCCAAAAACATTCAGTACTTC

clone size: -
D gene: TRBD1
J gene: TRBJ1-5
V gene: TRBV19
CDR3 protein: CASSTEPTGRNQPQHF
CDR3 DNA: TGTGCCAGTAGTACTGAACCGACAGGGCGCAATCAGCCCCAGCATTTT

clone size: -
D gene: TRBD1
J gene: TRBJ2-7
V gene: TRBV5-1
CDR3 protein: CASSPDRTGREQYF
CDR3 DNA: TGCGCCAGCAGCCCGGACAGGACAGGACGGGAGCAGTACTTC

clone size: -
D gene: TRBD2
J gene: TRBJ2-7
V gene: TRBV7-2
CDR3 protein: CASSLGASGRAYEQYF
CDR3 DNA: TGTGCCAGCAGCTTAGGGGCTAGCGGGAGGGCGTACGAGCAGTACTTC

clone size: -
D gene: TRBD1
J gene: TRBJ1-5
V gene: TRBV4-1
CDR3 protein: CASSRTGGFQPQHF
CDR3 DNA: TGCGCCAGCAGTCGGACAGGGGGCTTCCAGCCCCAGCATTTT

clone size: -
D gene: TRBD2
J gene: TRBJ2-1
V gene: TRBV25-1
CDR3 protein: CASSLAGGRGEQFF
CDR3 DNA: TGTGCCAGCAGTTTAGCGGGAGGGAGGGGTGAGCAGTTCTTC

clone size: -
D gene: -
J gene: TRBJ2-5
V gene: TRBV29-1
CDR3 protein: CSVSQETQYF
CDR3 DNA: TGCAGCGTGTCACAAGAGACCCAGTACTTC

clone size: -
D gene: -
J gene: TRBJ1-3
V gene: TRBV7-8
CDR3 protein: CASSLAGRPSGNTIYF
CDR3 DNA: TGTGCCAGCAGCTTAGCGGGCAGACCCTCTGGAAACACCATATATTTT

clone size: -
D gene: -
J gene: TRBJ1-2
V gene: TRBV7-9
CDR3 protein: CASSLIVIRTLVSNYGYTF
CDR3 DNA: TGTGCCAGCAGCCTAATCGTCATACGAACCCTGGTGTCCAACTATGGCTACACCTTC

clone size: once
D gene: -
J gene: TRBJ1-5
V gene: TRBV28
CDR3 protein: CASSPDSISNQPQHF
CDR3 DNA: TGTGCCAGCAGTCCGGACAGCATTAGCAATCAGCCCCAGCATTTT

clone size: -
D gene: TRBD2
J gene: TRBJ2-7
V gene: TRBV7-9
CDR3 protein: CASSGEAGVTWEQYF
CDR3 DNA: TGTGCCAGCAGCGGAGAGGCGGGAGTTACCTGGGAGCAGTACTTC

clone size: -
D gene: TRBD1
J gene: TRBJ1-1
V gene: TRBV5-1
CDR3 protein: CASSSDRVIEAFF
CDR3 DNA: TGCGCCAGCAGCTCGGACAGGGTCATTGAAGCTTTCTTT

clone size: -
D gene: TRBD2
J gene: TRBJ2-1
V gene: TRBV15
CDR3 protein: CATSSYSGIGDEQFF
CDR3 DNA: TGTGCCACCAGCAGCTATAGCGGGATCGGCGATGAGCAGTTCTTC

clone size: -
D gene: -
J gene: TRBJ2-3
V gene: TRBV4-2
CDR3 protein: CASSQGLGADTQYF
CDR3 DNA: TGTGCCAGCAGCCAAGGACTAGGGGCAGATACGCAGTATTTT

clone size: once
D gene: TRBD1
J gene: TRBJ2-2
V gene: TRBV5-1
CDR3 protein: CASSPGTGSRGVLFF
CDR3 DNA: TGCGCCAGCAGCCCCGGGACAGGGAGTCGAGGCGTGCTGTTTTTT

clone size: -
D gene: -
J gene: TRBJ2-6
V gene: TRBV7-9
CDR3 protein: CASSLGQGGLWVLTF
CDR3 DNA: TGTGCCAGCAGCTTAGGCCAGGGGGGTCTCTGGGTCCTGACTTTC

clone size: -
D gene: TRBD1
J gene: TRBJ2-7
V gene: TRBV18
CDR3 protein: CASSPDRNEQYF
CDR3 DNA: TGTGCCAGCTCACCGGACAGGAACGAGCAGTACTTC